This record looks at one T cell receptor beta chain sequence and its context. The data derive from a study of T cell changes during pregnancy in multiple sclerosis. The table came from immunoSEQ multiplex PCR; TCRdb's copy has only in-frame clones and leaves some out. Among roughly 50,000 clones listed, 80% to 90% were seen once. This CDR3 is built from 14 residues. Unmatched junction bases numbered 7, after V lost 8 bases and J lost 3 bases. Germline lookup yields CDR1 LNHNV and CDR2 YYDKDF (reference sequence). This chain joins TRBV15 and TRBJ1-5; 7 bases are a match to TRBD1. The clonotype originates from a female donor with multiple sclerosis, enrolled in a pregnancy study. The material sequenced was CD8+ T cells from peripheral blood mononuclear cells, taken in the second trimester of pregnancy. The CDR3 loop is CATSARGLNQPQHF. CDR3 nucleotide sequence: TGTGCCACCTCGGCTAGGGGGCTCAATCAGCCCCAGCATTTT.